This entry describes one T cell receptor (beta chain). What it binds is unknown. Primers for the PCR totalled 60 Vbeta and 13 Jbeta. TCRdb keeps only in-frame clones here, not all; method: immunoSEQ multiplex PCR. The sample has 150,000 to 200,000 clones, roughly 80% seen once. The V gene's germline CDR1 is LGHNA and CDR2 YNFKEQ. This CDR3 has 14 residues. After removal of 5 bases from V and 2 bases from J, the junction contained 5 bases not matched to a gene. This sample is drawn from a study of cytomegalovirus exposure and HLA in healthy donors. Study-wide results and limits: Rare sequences made up most TCRs, while some public TCRs were found in many donors. Immune exposure information comprised only CMV serostatus.

The material sequenced was PBMCs. The gene calls are TRBV4-2 and TRBJ1-1; 7 bases are shared with TRBD1. The sequence was obtained from a man between 18 and 29 years old in good health and CMV-seropositive. The CDR3 sequence is CASSATGFNTEAFF. CDR3 DNA: TGTGCCAGCAGCGCGACAGGGTTCAACACTGAAGCTTTCTTT.